The 18 T cell receptor beta chains reported below all come from one sample, sequenced in a study of blood T cell repertoires in COVID-19. The assay was immunoSEQ multiplex PCR, and TCRdb's table has in-frame clones only and misses some. This sample has 59,000 or so clones, with around 86% found just once. The specimen sequenced was peripheral blood. These receptors were taken from a human donor in a cohort sampled during active COVID-19.

The chain is built from TRBV6-5 and TRBJ1-4; D remains unclear. The germline V gene encodes CDR1 MNHEY and CDR2 SVGAGI. V lost 10 bases and J lost 7, with 7 bases in between. The length of the CDR3 is 10 residues. In DNA, the CDR3 is TGTGCCACCTTCCTTGAAAAACTGTTTTTT. Protein: CATFLEKLFF.

V gene TRBV3-1 (or the pseudogene TRBV3-2) combines with J gene TRBJ1-5; D possibly corresponds to TRBD1 (5 bases). The CDR3 covers 15 residues. Trimming cost V 1 base and J 6 bases, with 13 bases left between them. Germline values: CDR1 LGHDT, CDR2 YNNKEL (reference sequence). The CDR3 DNA reads as TGTGCCAGCAGCCAAGTGGCAGGGCTGGGTCAGCCCCAGCATTTT. Protein product: CASSQVAGLGQPQHF.

The V call is TRBV29-1, the J call TRBJ1-2, with TRBD1 matching 7 bases. The CDR3 extends over 14 amino acids. Germline V gives CDR1 SQVTM, CDR2 ANQGSEA. With 6 bases clipped from V and 7 bases from J, the junction kept 14 bases outside the gene matches. CDR3 coding DNA: TGCAGCGTCCAAAGACAGGGAAGGGGCCTTGGCTACACCTTC. Its protein is CSVQRQGRGLGYTF.

This clone occurred a few times. The chain combines TRBV2 with TRBJ2-6; no definite D call. Germline CDR1 reads SNHLY; CDR2 reads FYNNEI. The CDR3 consists of 13 residues. Trimming left V 8 bases short and J 2 bases short, with 7 bases between. In nucleotides, the CDR3 is TGTGCCAGCTCGCCTACTGGGGCCAACGTCCTGACTTTC. Translating it yields CASSPTGANVLTF.

The chain couples TRBV2 to TRBJ1-2; D possibly corresponds to TRBD1 (5 bases). The germline CDR1 and CDR2 sequences are SNHLY and FYNNEI. Deletions cut 4 bases from V and 4 bases from J, with 10 bases between. CDR3 length equals 13 residues. CDR3 amino acids: CASSAQGPYGYTF. The CDR3 nucleotides read TGTGCCAGCAGTGCTCAGGGTCCCTATGGCTACACCTTC.

The gene calls are TRBV5-1 and TRBJ2-3, with 9 bases aligning to TRBD2. The CDR3 totals 16 residues. Losses at the gene ends were 6 bases for V and 3 bases for J; bases not matched to a gene: 11. Germline V gives CDR1 SGHRS, CDR2 YFSETQ. The CDR3 DNA reads as TGCGCCAGCAAACGTTTGATAGCGGGGGAAACAGATACGCAGTATTTT. Translation gives CASKRLIAGETDTQYF.

The gene calls are TRBV28 and TRBJ2-5; D is ambiguous. This CDR3 comprises 14 residues. Trimming pared 3 bases from V and 5 bases from J, leaving 13 bases between. Germline-derived CDR1 and CDR2 are MDHEN and SYDVKM. The CDR3 loop reads CASSFPERWETQYF. CDR3 bases: TGTGCCAGCAGTTTCCCCGAGAGGTGGGAGACCCAGTACTTC.

The V and J genes are TRBV2 and TRBJ2-3, with D maybe TRBD2 (5 bases). This CDR3 is built from 16 residues. Trimming cost V 10 bases and J 3 bases, with 23 bases left between them. Germline V gene lookup returns CDR1 SNHLY and CDR2 FYNNEI. The CDR3 bases are TGTGCCAATCAAGGGCCCGGGGTGGGTTGGACAGATACGCAGTATTTT. Translating it yields CANQGPGVGWTDTQYF.

The chain joins TRBV5-8 to TRBJ1-2; 7 nucleotides line up with TRBD1. The germline gives CDR1 SGHTS, CDR2 YDEGEE. The ends lost 1 base at V and 4 bases at J; junction bases unmatched: 4. CDR3 length: 14 residues. Here the CDR3 DNA reads TGTGCCAGCAGCTTGTCGGGACAGCTCTATGGCTACACCTTC. Its translation is CASSLSGQLYGYTF.

The J gene is TRBJ1-5, the V gene TRBV3-1 (or the pseudogene TRBV3-2); a weak D match, TRBD1 (6 bases). V was cut by 0 bases and J by 5 bases, with 11 bases left in between. Germline CDR1 and CDR2: LGHDT and YNNKEL (reference sequence). CDR3 size: 15 residues. The CDR3 DNA reads TGTGCCAGCAGCCAAGATCGGGGGGCGCATCAGCCCCAGCATTTT. Translated: CASSQDRGAHQPQHF.

V is TRBV13 and J is TRBJ1-6, with 9 bases fitting TRBD1. Germline CDR1 is PRHDT and CDR2 is FYEKMQ (reference sequence). CDR3 length equals 15 residues. J was trimmed by 7 bases and V by 5 bases; bases with no gene match: 6. The DNA for the CDR3 is TGTGCCAGCAGCATGGGACAGGGCTTGAATTCACCCCTCCACTTT. Translating it yields CASSMGQGLNSPLHF. The full variable domain, completed using reference TRBV13 and TRBJ1-6, is AAGVIQSPRHLIKEKRETATLKCYPIPRHDTVYWYQQGPGQDPQFLISFYEKMQSDKGSIPDRFSAQQFSDYHSELNMSSLELGDSALYFCASSMGQGLNSPLHFGNGTRLTVT.

The chain employs TRBV9 and TRBJ2-5, with a weak D call TRBD2 (6 bases). This CDR3 is 16 amino acids long. The germline gives CDR1 SGDLS, CDR2 YYNGEE. V was clipped by 0 bases and J by 1 base, with 13 bases between them. The CDR3 DNA reads as TGTGCCAGCAGCGTAGGGGTTGGGGGAGGCCAAGAGACCCAGTACTTC. Translated, it gives CASSVGVGGGQETQYF.

V is TRBV5-1 and J is TRBJ2-3; TRBD2 matches at 14 bases. Germline values: CDR1 SGHRS, CDR2 YFSETQ. The CDR3 is 20 amino acids. V was clipped by 4 bases and J by 0 bases; unmatched bases: 13. CDR3 sequence reads: CASSPRTSGGFKQSTDTQYF. The CDR3, as DNA: TGCGCCAGCAGCCCGAGGACTAGCGGGGGGTTCAAACAAAGCACAGATACGCAGTATTTT.

The genes are TRBV28 and TRBJ2-7; 7 positions agree with TRBD1. Trimming took 3 bases from V and 5 from J; bases not matched to a gene: 7. The CDR3 length is 14 residues. Germline values: CDR1 MDHEN, CDR2 SYDVKM. The CDR3 nucleotides read TGTGCCAGCAGTTTCCCCACAGGGACAGACGAGCAGTACGTC. This codes for CASSFPTGTDEQYV.

This chain uses TRBV2 with TRBJ2-6, with D possibly TRBD1 on 5 matching bases. Germline values: CDR1 SNHLY, CDR2 FYNNEI. The length of the CDR3 is 16 residues. Trimming stripped 4 bases from V and 2 bases from J, with 12 bases between. This CDR3 reads CASSADQGTGANVLTF. Here the CDR3 DNA reads TGTGCCAGCAGTGCTGATCAGGGTACTGGGGCCAACGTCCTGACTTTC.

The chain carries TRBV10-2 and TRBJ2-1; tentatively, D is TRBD1 (6 bases). The CDR3 length is 15 residues. The V gene lost 8 bases and the J gene lost 0 bases, with 14 bases spanning the gap. Germline lookup yields CDR1 WSHSY and CDR2 SAAADI. The CDR3 sequence: CASYRTDLSYNEQFF. Here the CDR3 DNA reads TGCGCCAGCTACCGGACAGACCTCTCCTACAATGAGCAGTTCTTC.

The rearrangement uses TRBV5-6 and TRBJ2-5; possible D gene TRBD1, 5 bases. CDR3 length: 14 residues. The V gene lost 5 bases and the J gene lost 5 bases, with 16 bases spanning the gap. Germline CDR1 reads SGHDT; CDR2 reads YYEEEE. The CDR3 DNA sequence: TGTGCCAGCAGTTCAGCAGGGTTAATTGAGACCCAGTACTTC. Encoded protein: CASSSAGLIETQYF.

The chain has TRBV18 and TRBJ1-1; 8 bases fit TRBD1. The CDR3 runs to 15 residues. The germline CDR1 and CDR2 sequences are KGHSH and LQKENI. J lost 6 bases, V lost 6 bases, and 12 bases had no gene match. CDR3 nucleotide sequence: TGTGCCAGCTCCCACTGGTCCGGGACAGGCCCTGAAGCTTTCTTT. Translation: CASSHWSGTGPEAFF.